The 31 T cell receptor beta chains in this list originate from one sample, sequenced in a study of cytomegalovirus exposure and HLA in healthy donors. The study ran its PCR with 60 Vbeta and 13 Jbeta primers. Clones were sequenced by immunoSEQ multiplex PCR, and TCRdb holds only the in-frame ones, with some missing. The data contain about 150,000 clones, around 84% of them singletons. Source material: PBMCs. These receptors came from a young woman in good health and CMV-seronegative.

This chain links TRBV2 with TRBJ2-5, with a possible D match to TRBD2 (6 bases). Trimming stripped 3 bases from V and 4 bases from J, with 18 bases between. The CDR3 sequence is 16 residues long. Germline CDR1 SNHLY, CDR2 FYNNEI. DNA of the CDR3: TGTGCCAGCAGTGACAATCGGAACCTGGAGGGAGAGACCCAGTACTTC. It codes for CASSDNRNLEGETQYF.

The V gene is TRBV5-4, the J gene TRBJ1-2; TRBD1 matches at 10 bases. The V segment lost 4 bases and the J segment 6 bases; nucleotides outside the gene matches: 9. Germline CDR1 reads SGHNT; CDR2 reads YYREEE (reference sequence). The CDR3 length is 15 residues. CDR3 amino acids: CASSPQTGGKDGYTF. The CDR3 DNA follows: TGTGCCAGCAGCCCCCAGACAGGGGGCAAGGATGGCTACACCTTC.

V and J are TRBV2 and TRBJ2-7; 7 bases are shared with TRBD2. This CDR3 region has 14 residues. V was clipped by 7 bases and J by 5 bases; unmatched bases: 11. Germline V gene sequence: CDR1 SNHLY, CDR2 FYNNEI. This chain's CDR3 is CASTYLAEGNEQYF. The CDR3 nucleotides read TGTGCCAGCACTTACCTAGCGGAGGGTAACGAGCAGTACTTC.

This chain uses TRBV28 with TRBJ1-5; 8 positions agree with TRBD1. The CDR3 has 18 amino acids. Unmatched junction bases numbered 16, after V lost 9 bases and J lost 0 bases. Germline V lookup: CDR1 MDHEN, CDR2 SYDVKM. The CDR3 bases are TGTGCCAGAAGCCGGGGACAGGTTTCGACCGATAGCAATCAGCCCCAGCATTTT. It specifies CARSRGQVSTDSNQPQHF.

The chain employs TRBV6-6 and TRBJ2-7, with 9 bases fitting TRBD1. The germline gives CDR1 MNHNY, CDR2 SVGAGI (reference sequence). The CDR3 extends over 15 amino acids. V was pared by 6 bases and J by 2 bases, with 8 bases of the junction left unmatched. In DNA form, the CDR3 reads TGTGCCAGCAGCCCTTGGGACAGGGATGCCTACGAGCAGTACTTC. Protein sequence: CASSPWDRDAYEQYF.

V is TRBV28 and J is TRBJ2-7; D not resolved. Germline V gene data show CDR1 as MDHEN and CDR2 as SYDVKM. Trimming removed 1 base from V and 4 bases from J, with 5 bases in between. This CDR3 contains 12 residues. The chain's CDR3 is CASSLFQYEQYF. As DNA, the CDR3 is TGTGCCAGCAGTTTATTTCAGTACGAGCAGTACTTC.

In its sample, this clone was seen a few times. The CDR3 sequence is CASSHALDSTGNTIYF. DNA for the CDR3: TGCGCCAGCAGCCATGCTTTGGACAGTACCGGAAACACCATATATTTT. This chain uses TRBV4-3 with TRBJ1-3; D is perhaps TRBD1 (6 bases). CDR1 LGHNA and CDR2 YSLEER come from the germline V gene. This CDR3 contains 16 residues. Trimming cost V 3 bases and J 4 bases, with 16 bases left between them.

The V and J genes are TRBV27 and TRBJ2-3; TRBD2 matches at 9 bases. The CDR3 covers 15 residues. Germline V lookup: CDR1 MNHEY, CDR2 SMNVEV (reference sequence). V dropped 1 base and J dropped 6; count of bases not matched to a gene: 5. CDR3 region: CASSLLIAGVDTQYF. CDR3 DNA sequence: TGTGCCAGCAGTTTATTAATAGCGGGAGTCGATACGCAGTATTTT.

The V and J genes are TRBV13 and TRBJ2-3, with 11 positions matching TRBD2. This CDR3 spans 15 amino acids. Germline lookup yields CDR1 PRHDT and CDR2 FYEKMQ (reference sequence). The V segment lost 3 bases and the J segment 4 bases; nucleotides outside the gene matches: 3. CDR3 in DNA: TGTGCCAGCAGCTTGGTAGCGGGAGGGCCAGATACGCAGTATTTT. This translates into CASSLVAGGPDTQYF.

The rearrangement joins TRBV28 to TRBJ2-7, with 7 bases that match TRBD1. The CDR3 runs 12 residues. Trimming removed 5 bases from V and 8 bases from J; junction bases left unmatched: 6. From germline, CDR1 is MDHEN and CDR2 SYDVKM. The CDR3 DNA is TGTGCCAGCAGTGCCGGGACAGACCAGCAGTACTTC. Encoded protein: CASSAGTDQQYF.

The chain joins TRBV29-1 to TRBJ1-2; TRBD1 matches 7 bases. Germline V lookup: CDR1 SQVTM, CDR2 ANQGSEA. Losses at the gene ends were 5 bases for V and 3 bases for J; bases not matched to a gene: 0. CDR3 length equals 11 residues. The CDR3 nucleotides read TGCAGCGTTACAGGGGACTATGGCTACACCTTC. Its translation is CSVTGDYGYTF.

The gene calls are TRBV11-2 and TRBJ2-3, with a weak D call TRBD2 (5 bases). The CDR3 is 15 amino acids. The ends were cut back, 1 base at V and 0 bases at J, with 8 bases in the middle. The V gene's germline CDR1 is SGHAT and CDR2 FQNNGV. CDR3 sequence (DNA): TGTGCCAGCAGCTTAGCGGGAATTAGCACAGATACGCAGTATTTT. Protein product: CASSLAGISTDTQYF.

This clone was recorded only once. The chain employs TRBV12-5 and TRBJ2-1, with 8 bases that match TRBD2. V was clipped by 3 bases and J by 0 bases; unmatched bases: 22. The CDR3 extends over 22 amino acids. In germline, CDR1 is LGHNT, CDR2 FRNRAP. The DNA for the CDR3 is TGTGCTAGTGGTTTCGCACCACTAGCGGCTCCTGACTTAATAATCTCCTACAATGAGCAGTTCTTC. Translated: CASGFAPLAAPDLIISYNEQFF.

V gene TRBV15 combines with J gene TRBJ2-3; 9 bases are shared with TRBD1. V was pared by 6 bases and J by 0 bases, with 4 bases of the junction left unmatched. The CDR3 spans 15 residues. The V gene's germline CDR1 is LNHNV and CDR2 YYDKDF (reference sequence). CDR3 DNA sequence: TGTGCCACCAGTCCCGGACAGGGGAGCACAGATACGCAGTATTTT. As protein: CATSPGQGSTDTQYF.

This clone was seen just once. This sequence joins TRBV28 and TRBJ2-7, with D maybe TRBD1 (6 bases). Trimming took off 4 bases at V and 4 bases at J, with 8 bases between the two ends. CDR1 is MDHEN, CDR2 SYDVKM, per germline. The CDR3 loop spans 12 amino acids. CDR3 coding DNA: TGTGCCAGCAGTTGGGGGCCTTACGAGCAGTACTTC. Translating it yields CASSWGPYEQYF.

The chain is built from TRBV19 and TRBJ1-2, with no clear D. The V and J ends lost 4 bases and 4 bases respectively, with 7 bases between them. CDR3 size: 12 residues. Germline CDR1 LNHDA, CDR2 SQIVND (reference sequence). DNA for the CDR3: TGTGCCAGTAGTAATACAGTCTATGGCTACACCTTC. Amino acids: CASSNTVYGYTF.

V and J are TRBV15 and TRBJ1-5; D not resolved. This CDR3 region has 15 residues. The V and J ends lost 0 bases and 9 bases respectively, with 15 bases between them. Per germline, CDR1 LNHNV and CDR2 YYDKDF (reference sequence). CDR3 in amino acids: CATSRDLPAAGPQHF. The CDR3 region has the DNA TGTGCCACCAGCAGAGATCTCCCGGCTGCAGGGCCCCAGCATTTT.

The CDR3 nucleotides read TGTGCCAGCAGTTCGACTAGCGGAGAGACCCAGTACTTC. Its translation: CASSSTSGETQYF. The chain is built from TRBV7-6 and TRBJ2-5; 9 bases are a match to TRBD2. Germline values: CDR1 SGHVS, CDR2 FNYEAQ. The CDR3 runs to 13 residues. V trimming: 6 bases; J trimming: 4 bases; junction bases outside the gene matches: 3.

The chain combines TRBV4-3 with TRBJ2-1; 8 bases agree with TRBD1. V gave up 1 base and J gave up 6 bases; unmatched junction bases: 8. Germline V gene sequence: CDR1 LGHNA, CDR2 YSLEER. The CDR3 is 16 residues long. The DNA for the CDR3 is TGCGCCAGCAGCCAAGGTTACAGGGGGTCTTTCAATGAGCAGTTCTTC. This encodes CASSQGYRGSFNEQFF.

The chain is built from TRBV10-3 and TRBJ2-2; TRBD2 agrees at 9 bases. With 5 bases clipped from V and 6 bases from J, the junction kept 7 bases outside the gene matches. Per the germline V gene, CDR1 is ENHRY and CDR2 is SYGVKD. The CDR3 loop spans 15 amino acids. CDR3 bases: TGTGCCATCAGTACAGCGGGAGGCGGAGCCGGGGAGCTGTTTTTT. Protein: CAISTAGGGAGELFF.

The gene calls are TRBV7-2 and TRBJ2-6; maybe TRBD1 (5 bases). This CDR3 has 16 residues. Germline CDR1 and CDR2: SGHTA and FQGNSA. The V and J ends lost 1 base and 2 bases respectively, with 9 bases between them. CDR3 sequence: CASSLVGLAGANVLTF. The CDR3 bases are TGTGCCAGCAGCTTAGTGGGGCTGGCTGGGGCCAACGTCCTGACTTTC.

This chain joins TRBV15 and TRBJ2-2; 7 bases agree with TRBD2. This CDR3 has 18 residues. The J segment lost 2 bases and the V segment lost 0 bases, leaving 9 bases of the junction unmatched. Germline CDR1 is LNHNV and CDR2 is YYDKDF (reference sequence). CDR3 sequence reads: CATSRDWPGAGNTGELFF. The CDR3 DNA reads TGTGCCACCAGCAGAGATTGGCCGGGAGCGGGAAACACCGGGGAGCTGTTTTTT.

The chain is built from TRBV7-9 and TRBJ2-7; unclear D gene. The CDR3 consists of 13 residues. From germline, CDR1 is SEHNR and CDR2 FQNEAQ (reference sequence). V lost 2 bases, J lost 7 bases, and 12 bases lay in between. The CDR3 region has the DNA TGTGCCAGCAGCTTAAGCTTCTCACCTGAGCAGTACTTC. This encodes CASSLSFSPEQYF. The variable domain in full, completed from reference TRBV7-9 and TRBJ2-7, reads DTGVSQNPRHKITKRGQNVTFRCDPISEHNRLYWYRQTLGQGPEFLTYFQNEAQLEKSRLLSDRFSAERPKGSFSTLEIQRTEQGDSAMYLCASSLSFSPEQYFGPGTRLTVT.

The CDR3 nucleotides read TGTGCCAGCAGATCCAGTTGGGACAGCAACTCCTACGAGCAGTACTTC. Translated: CASRSSWDSNSYEQYF. This chain connects TRBV27 to TRBJ2-7; 7 bases align to TRBD1. Unmatched junction bases numbered 11, after V lost 6 bases and J lost 0 bases. Germline V gives CDR1 MNHEY, CDR2 SMNVEV (reference sequence). The CDR3 is 16 amino acids.

This clone was recorded only once. This chain uses TRBV7-9 with TRBJ1-2, with D perhaps TRBD1 (5 bases). Looked up from germline, CDR1 is SEHNR and CDR2 is FQNEAQ (reference sequence). With 0 bases removed from V and 8 bases from J, the gap between germline ends came to 16 bases. This CDR3 comprises 15 residues. The DNA for the CDR3 is TGTGCCAGCAGCTTAGCGGTAGACAGAGGAGAGGGCTACACCTTC. Its translation: CASSLAVDRGEGYTF.

This chain links TRBV28 with TRBJ1-1, with a possible D match to TRBD1 (6 bases). Between the trimmed V and J ends, which lost 7 bases and 0 bases, there was a span of 15 bases. The CDR3 totals 15 residues. Germline V gene sequence: CDR1 MDHEN, CDR2 SYDVKM. The CDR3 loop is CASIPSQGMNTEAFF. The CDR3 coding sequence is TGTGCCAGCATACCTTCTCAGGGGATGAACACTGAAGCTTTCTTT.

This chain connects TRBV5-4 to TRBJ2-3, with no clear D. Per germline, CDR1 SGHNT and CDR2 YYREEE (reference sequence). Trimming removed 10 bases from V and 5 bases from J, with 5 bases in between. CDR3 length: 9 residues. The CDR3 nucleotides read TGTGCCGTCGGAGATACGCAGTATTTT. Translated: CAVGDTQYF.

This clone was seen just once. The gene calls are TRBV19 and TRBJ2-7; 8 bases line up with TRBD1. Trimming at V came to 4 bases and at J to 2 bases, leaving 7 bases not matched to a gene. From germline, CDR1 is LNHDA and CDR2 SQIVND (reference sequence). This CDR3 is built from 15 residues. The DNA for the CDR3 is TGTGCCAGTAGTACGCCGGGACAGGCCACCTACGAGCAGTACTTC. This encodes CASSTPGQATYEQYF.

The chain uses TRBV4-1 and TRBJ2-5; 7 bases are a match to TRBD2. CDR3 length: 18 amino acids. V trimming: 1 base; J trimming: 4 bases; junction bases outside the gene matches: 15. The germline V gene encodes CDR1 MGHRA and CDR2 YSYEKL. The CDR3 loop is CASSQVWSRGGVGETQYF. As DNA, the CDR3 is TGCGCCAGCAGCCAAGTTTGGTCGAGGGGAGGGGTGGGAGAGACCCAGTACTTC.

The chain joins TRBV5-1 to TRBJ2-7; 9 nucleotides agree with TRBD1. Unmatched junction bases numbered 7, after V lost 0 bases and J lost 6 bases. From germline, CDR1 is SGHRS and CDR2 YFSETQ. The CDR3 runs 15 residues. The CDR3 loop reads CASSLEGQGTSEQYF. The CDR3 DNA sequence: TGCGCCAGCAGCTTGGAGGGACAGGGTACCTCCGAGCAGTACTTC.

The chain combines TRBV11-3 with TRBJ2-2, with D possibly matching TRBD2 (6 bases). Trimming pared 4 bases from V and 5 bases from J, leaving 14 bases between. From germline, CDR1 is SGHNT and CDR2 YENEEA. CDR3 length: 15 amino acids. The CDR3, as DNA: TGTGCCAGCAGCTCCATGCGGGGCCATACCGGGGAGCTGTTTTTT. Residues: CASSSMRGHTGELFF. Combining the CDR3 with reference TRBV11-3 and TRBJ2-2 gives the whole variable domain EAGVVQSPRYKIIEKKQPVAFWCNPISGHNTLYWYLQNLGQGPELLIRYENEEAVDDSQLPKDRFSAERLKGVDSTLKIQPAELGDSAVYLCASSSMRGHTGELFFGEGSRLTVL.